The 12 T cell receptor beta chains presented below share a single source sample, sequenced in a study of control samples from healthy donors and cancer patients. Profiling relied on immunoSEQ multiplex PCR, and the TCRdb table lists in-frame clones only, not all of them. This table holds 150,000 to 200,000 clones, 70% to 90% found once. Source material: blood. All receptors come from a man younger than 40 in good health.

The chain has TRBV7-9 and TRBJ2-1, with TRBD2 matching 13 bases. The CDR3 is 18 residues long. The J segment lost 2 bases and the V segment lost 10 bases, leaving 14 bases of the junction unmatched. Germline CDR1 SEHNR, CDR2 FQNEAQ (reference sequence). The CDR3 DNA is TGTGCCACCCAATTGGGGACTAGCGGGATGATCACCTACAATGAGCAGTTCTTC. Translating it yields CATQLGTSGMITYNEQFF.

This clone was observed a single time. This chain joins TRBV24-1 and TRBJ1-1; D ambiguous. Trimming took 7 bases from V and 0 from J, leaving 8 bases between them. Germline V lookup: CDR1 KGHDR, CDR2 SFDVKD. The CDR3 loop spans 13 amino acids. CDR3 sequence: CATRGNMNTEAFF. The CDR3 DNA follows: TGTGCCACCAGAGGGAACATGAACACTGAAGCTTTCTTT.

The V call is TRBV7-2, the J call TRBJ2-1; no reliable D call. With 1 base removed from V and 1 base from J, the gap between germline ends came to 8 bases. Germline V CDR1 and CDR2: SGHTA, FQGNSA. The CDR3 spans 15 residues. CDR3: CASSLVAVSYNEQFF. The CDR3 bases are TGTGCCAGCAGCTTAGTTGCGGTTTCCTACAATGAGCAGTTCTTC.

The V call is TRBV4-2, the J call TRBJ2-5; possibly TRBD2 for D (6 bases). Germline loops: CDR1 LGHNA, CDR2 YNFKEQ. Trimming shortened V by 1 base and J by 5 bases, and 14 bases separated the two germline ends. This CDR3 comprises 15 residues. CDR3 coding DNA: TGTGCCAGCAGCCAAGGGGGACTGTCGACGGAGACCCAGTACTTC. Translation gives CASSQGGLSTETQYF.

The CDR3, as DNA: TGCGCCAGCAGCCACGTGGGGGGGGAGGGTGGCACAGATACGCAGTATTTT. It yields the protein CASSHVGGEGGTDTQYF. The genes are TRBV4-1 and TRBJ2-3, with 7 bases lining up with TRBD2. The CDR3 is 17 amino acids. Germline assignment: CDR1 MGHRA and CDR2 YSYEKL. Unmatched junction bases numbered 10, after V lost 3 bases and J lost 1 base.

This chain links TRBV9 with TRBJ2-3; no clear D gene. Germline lookup yields CDR1 SGDLS and CDR2 YYNGEE. CDR3 length: 16 residues. V lost 0 bases and J 3 bases, leaving 14 bases between the germline ends. In nucleotides, the CDR3 is TGTGCCAGCAGCGTAGGGGAACTGAGATGGACAGATACGCAGTATTTT. It yields the protein CASSVGELRWTDTQYF.

V is TRBV4-1 and J is TRBJ1-2; 7 nucleotides match TRBD1. Germline CDR1 reads MGHRA; CDR2 reads YSYEKL. The CDR3 totals 16 residues. With V trimmed by 3 bases and J by 4 bases, 11 bases remained unmatched. CDR3 sequence: CASSHGTDPTAYGYTF. The CDR3, as DNA: TGCGCCAGCAGCCATGGGACAGACCCGACGGCCTATGGCTACACCTTC.

This chain links TRBV7-2 with TRBJ1-6; D is perhaps TRBD1 (6 bases). This CDR3 region has 17 residues. Germline CDR1 and CDR2: SGHTA and FQGNSA. V gave up 1 base and J gave up 9 bases, with 19 bases separating them. DNA for the CDR3: TGTGCCAGCAGCTTAGGAGTAGGGGGGCGACTAGGTTCACCCCTCCACTTT. Amino acids: CASSLGVGGRLGSPLHF.

The chain combines TRBV28 with TRBJ1-1; D gene unclear. Germline CDR1 reads MDHEN; CDR2 reads SYDVKM. This CDR3 spans 11 amino acids. Between the trimmed V and J ends, which lost 3 bases and 8 bases, there was a span of 7 bases. The DNA of the CDR3 is TGTGCCAGCAGTTTTAGGAGAGAAGCTTTCTTT. Its translation: CASSFRREAFF.

This clone is a singleton in its sample. The chain recombines TRBV15 with TRBJ1-5; 8 nucleotides align to TRBD1. The CDR3 consists of 16 residues. The V and J ends lost 2 bases and 3 bases, in that order; junction bases with no gene match: 6. Germline V gene lookup returns CDR1 LNHNV and CDR2 YYDKDF (reference sequence). CDR3 coding DNA: TGTGCCACCAGCAGACCTGGGACAGGCCTCAATCAGCCCCAGCATTTT. Protein sequence: CATSRPGTGLNQPQHF.

A note on this clone: Other DNA sequences in the sample encode the same CDR3. V is TRBV24-1 and J is TRBJ2-2; no reliable D call. V lost 8 bases to trimming and J lost 6 bases, with 15 bases between them. This CDR3 is built from 14 residues. Germline CDR1 reads KGHDR; CDR2 reads SFDVKD. The CDR3: CATTDSRNPGELFF. CDR3 DNA: TGTGCCACCACAGACTCGAGAAACCCCGGGGAGCTGTTTTTT.

The chain joins TRBV25-1 to TRBJ1-2, with D possibly TRBD1 on 5 matching bases. The CDR3 has 15 residues. CDR1 is MGHDK and CDR2 is SYGVNS in the germline V gene. V dropped 3 bases and J dropped 0 bases, with 11 bases sitting between them. CDR3 bases: TGTGCCAGCAGTGACGCAAGGACACCTAACTATGGCTACACCTTC. Translated: CASSDARTPNYGYTF.